One sample yielded the 19 T cell receptor beta chains listed below, sequenced in a study of T cells in Graves' hyperthyroidism and ophthalmopathy. Amplification of TCR beta CDR3 regions was performed using RNA transcripts as template. Primed by the HTBI set, a first-round RT-PCR was run on the TCR CDR3. TCRdb re-called the multiplex PCR reads with MiXCR, one entry per CDR3 protein. The data show a few hundred thousand distinct CDR3 sequences, with more than 12% seen just once and roughly 13% held by the top ten. Material: blood. The receptors derive from a woman aged 40 to 49 with Graves' hyperthyroidism that later progressed to Graves' ophthalmopathy.

This clonotype was observed at least ten times. The chain employs TRBV7-9 and TRBJ2-7, with TRBD1 matching over 11 bases. Germline V lookup: CDR1 SEHNR, CDR2 FQNEAQ (reference sequence). V lost 5 bases to trimming and J lost 4 bases; unmatched junction nucleotides: 10. The CDR3 has 16 amino acids. The chain's CDR3 is CASSTGQGAEGYEQYF. CDR3 bases: TGTGCCAGCAGCACTGGACAGGGGGCGGAGGGGTACGAGCAGTACTTC.

The chain links TRBV27 to TRBJ2-3; D perhaps matches TRBD1 (5 bases). The CDR3 runs 13 residues. CDR1 and CDR2 from the germline V gene are MNHEY and SMNVEV (reference sequence). Trimming took 6 bases from V and 2 from J, leaving 9 bases between them. The CDR3 loop reads CASSQGNTDTQYF. The DNA for the CDR3 is TGTGCCAGCAGCCAGGGAAACACAGATACGCAGTATTTT.

As concerns this clonotype: Being one base from a much bigger clone, this may be a read error. The chain employs TRBV5-1 and TRBJ2-7, with D possibly matching TRBD1 (8 bases). Per the germline V gene, CDR1 is SGHRS and CDR2 is YFSETQ. The CDR3 is made up of 14 amino acids. CDR3: CTSSGDRYSYEQYF. CDR3 bases: TGCACCAGCAGCGGGGACAGGTATTCCTACGAGCAGTACTTC.

The CDR3: CASPPRREQPQHF. CDR3 sequence (DNA): TGTGCCAGCCCCCCCAGGCGGGAACAGCCCCAGCATTTT. The chain joins TRBV5-8 to TRBJ1-5; D is undetermined. The CDR3 has 13 residues. CDR1 and CDR2 from the germline V gene are SGHTS and YDEGEE. Trimming left V 7 bases short and J 7 bases short, with 15 bases between.

J is TRBJ1-2 and V is TRBV7-2; perhaps TRBD1 as D (6 bases). Germline V gene lookup returns CDR1 SGHTA and CDR2 FQGNSA. This CDR3 has 13 residues. V was clipped by 5 bases and J by 4 bases, with 11 bases between them. The CDR3 sequence is CASSTGMGYGYTF. The CDR3 bases are TGTGCCAGCAGCACAGGGATGGGCTATGGCTACACCTTC.

This clonotype was seen at least ten times. This chain connects TRBV5-1 to TRBJ2-2; the D call may be TRBD1 or TRBD2 (6 bases each). Trimming took 2 bases from V and 1 from J, leaving 21 bases between them. The CDR3 loop spans 19 amino acids. CDR1 is SGHRS and CDR2 is YFSETQ in the germline V gene. The CDR3: CASSFLPLGAGQNTGELFF. The CDR3 nucleotides are TGCGCCAGCAGCTTCCTACCGTTAGGTGCGGGACAGAACACCGGGGAGCTGTTTTTT.

The chain couples TRBV4-1 to TRBJ1-4; TRBD1 aligns across 11 bases. Germline V CDR1 and CDR2: MGHRA, YSYEKL. V was pared by 5 bases and J by 6 bases, with 8 bases of the junction left unmatched. The CDR3 runs to 16 residues. CDR3: CASSATMGQGDEKLFF. In DNA, the CDR3 is TGCGCCAGCAGCGCGACGATGGGACAGGGGGATGAAAAACTGTTTTTT.

This clonotype was counted at least ten times. The chain has TRBV6-1 and TRBJ2-7; tentative D call: TRBD1 (6 bases). The V end was cut by 5 bases, the J end by 3 bases, with 11 bases between. CDR1 is MNHNS, CDR2 SASEGT, per germline. This CDR3 region has 13 residues. DNA for the CDR3: TGTGCCAGCAGTTCCACAGGGAACTACGAGCAGTACTTC. This codes for CASSSTGNYEQYF.

This clonotype was counted a few times. J is TRBJ2-3 and V is TRBV7-9; 9 bases fit TRBD1. This CDR3 contains 17 residues. With V trimmed by 6 bases and J by 4 bases, 14 bases remained unmatched. Germline CDR1 reads SEHNR; CDR2 reads FQNEAQ (reference sequence). The CDR3 protein is CASRPNLQDRGADTQYF. The CDR3, as DNA: TGTGCCAGCAGACCCAACTTACAGGACAGGGGAGCAGATACGCAGTATTTT.

A word on this clonotype: A junction end diverges from the germline sequence, so it may reflect a read error. The rearrangement uses TRBV12-3 or TRBV12-4 and TRBJ1-2; perhaps TRBD1 as D (5 bases). The CDR3 contains 15 residues. The CDR3, as DNA: TGTGCCGGCAGTTCTACCCCCGGGACGGGCTATGGCTACACCTTC. This gives the protein CAGSSTPGTGYGYTF.

This rearrangement joins TRBV30 to TRBJ2-2; perhaps TRBD1 as D (6 bases). Germline V gene sequence: CDR1 GTSNPN, CDR2 SVGIG (reference sequence). This CDR3 spans 13 amino acids. The CDR3 DNA sequence: TGTGCAACAGGGAATTTCGTCACCGGGGAGCTGTTTTTT. Its translation: CATGNFVTGELFF.

The gene calls are TRBV28 and TRBJ1-2; the D is unclear. The ends were cut back, 6 bases at V and 6 bases at J, with 11 bases in the middle. Germline V gene data show CDR1 as MDHEN and CDR2 as SYDVKM. The CDR3 runs 12 residues. The CDR3 DNA reads as TGTGCCAGCAGCCCGAGGGTCCATGGCTACACCTTC. It translates to CASSPRVHGYTF.

This clonotype was observed many times. The chain is built from TRBV7-9 and TRBJ2-3, with 7 nucleotides matching TRBD2. The V gene's germline CDR1 is SEHNR and CDR2 FQNEAQ (reference sequence). After removal of 4 bases from V and 0 bases from J, the junction contained 4 bases not matched to a gene. CDR3 length equals 15 residues. CDR3 sequence reads: CASSWDYLSTDTQYF. CDR3 nucleotide sequence: TGTGCCAGCAGCTGGGACTACCTAAGCACAGATACGCAGTATTTT.

In its sample, this clonotype was seen a few times. The V and J genes are TRBV6-2 or TRBV6-3 and TRBJ2-2; the D call may be TRBD1 or TRBD2 (6 bases each). V gave up 4 bases and J gave up 6 bases, with 12 bases separating them. Germline V gene data show CDR1 as MNHEY and CDR2 as SVGEGT. CDR3 length equals 14 residues. The CDR3 DNA sequence: TGTGCCAGCAGTTTACAGGGAGGCGCCGGGGAGCTGTTTTTT. Protein product: CASSLQGGAGELFF.

Ten or more counts support this clonotype. This rearrangement joins TRBV6-1 to TRBJ1-5; D remains ambiguous. Between the trimmed V and J ends, which lost 1 base and 7 bases, there was a span of 11 bases. The CDR3 sequence is 14 residues long. Germline CDR1 reads MNHNS; CDR2 reads SASEGT. CDR3 nucleotide sequence: TGTGCCAGCAGTGAAGGGCGGGAAAGCCAGCCCCAGCATTTT. This gives the protein CASSEGRESQPQHF.

This clonotype was found many times. The chain combines TRBV18 with TRBJ2-7; TRBD2 matches at 11 bases. Trimming at V came to 3 bases and at J to 6 bases, leaving 7 bases not matched to a gene. The germline V gene encodes CDR1 KGHSH and CDR2 LQKENI. This CDR3 contains 15 residues. The CDR3 sequence is CASSPGLAGGGEQYF. The CDR3 DNA follows: TGTGCCAGCTCACCCGGACTAGCGGGCGGGGGCGAGCAGTACTTC. The full variable domain, rest sourced from reference TRBV18 and TRBJ2-7, is NAGVMQNPRHLVRRRGQEARLRCSPMKGHSHVYWYRQLPEEGLKFMVYLQKENIIDESGMPKERFSAEFPKEGPSILRIQQVVRGDSAAYFCASSPGLAGGGEQYFGPGTRLTVT.

This clonotype was detected many times. In nucleotides, the CDR3 is TGTGCCAGCAGGCCCCTAGCGGGAGAAGGCACAGATACGCAGTATTTT. Protein product: CASRPLAGEGTDTQYF. The chain is built from TRBV2 and TRBJ2-3; 10 bases agree with TRBD2. J lost 1 base, V lost 6 bases, and 7 bases had no gene match. CDR1 SNHLY and CDR2 FYNNEI come from the germline V gene. The CDR3 runs to 16 residues.

This clonotype has a count of ten or more. The chain has TRBV2 and TRBJ2-2; tentatively, D is TRBD1 or TRBD2 (5 bases each). V lost 1 base to trimming and J lost 5 bases, with 14 bases between them. Germline V lookup: CDR1 SNHLY, CDR2 FYNNEI. This CDR3 region has 16 residues. CDR3 DNA sequence: TGTGCCAGCAGTGAAGACGGGACGGTGTCGACCGGGGAGCTGTTTTTT. The encoded protein is CASSEDGTVSTGELFF.

The table lists this clonotype with many counts. The chain uses TRBV20-1 and TRBJ2-7; 9 nucleotides match TRBD2. Germline CDR1 and CDR2: DFQATT and SNEGSKA (reference sequence). V lost 6 bases to trimming and J lost 5 bases; unmatched junction nucleotides: 11. The CDR3 covers 14 residues. The CDR3: CSALRGTSLHEQYF. The CDR3 DNA is TGCAGTGCATTGCGCGGGACTAGCCTCCACGAGCAGTACTTC.